This is a list of T cell receptor beta chains from one sample in a study of cytomegalovirus exposure and HLA in healthy donors. This table comes from immunoSEQ multiplex PCR, and its TCRdb copy is limited to in-frame clones, with some not included. The table has 150,000 to 200,000 clones, more than 70% seen once; the top ten hold around 4.7%. Input material: PBMCs. These receptors were collected from a male donor in good health and CMV-seronegative. Both conserved end residues are part of each CDR3. D genes are given only for firm matches. Size values are once, few and many counts, or a class for expanded clones, and some rows have none.

D gene: TRBD1
J gene: TRBJ2-7
clone size: .
V gene: TRBV5-1
CDR3 protein: CASSLEGQIYEQYF
CDR3 DNA: TGCGCCAGCAGCTTGGAGGGACAGATCTACGAGCAGTACTTC

D gene: .
J gene: TRBJ2-5
clone size: .
V gene: TRBV2
CDR3 protein: CASMRGGLETQYF
CDR3 DNA: TGTGCCAGCATGCGTGGGGGCTTAGAGACCCAGTACTTC

D gene: .
J gene: TRBJ2-7
clone size: .
V gene: TRBV27
CDR3 protein: CASSSGPGNEQYF
CDR3 DNA: TGTGCCAGCAGTTCCGGGCCGGGAAACGAGCAGTACTTC

D gene: .
J gene: TRBJ2-7
clone size: .
V gene: TRBV5-1
CDR3 protein: CASSLEPGSSYEQYF
CDR3 DNA: TGCGCCAGCAGCTTGGAACCGGGGAGCTCCTACGAGCAGTACTTC

D gene: TRBD1
J gene: TRBJ2-4
clone size: .
V gene: TRBV7-6
CDR3 protein: CASSPLTGDGIQYF
CDR3 DNA: TGTGCCAGCAGCCCCCTGACAGGGGACGGCATTCAGTACTTC

D gene: .
J gene: TRBJ1-6
clone size: few
V gene: TRBV7-9
CDR3 protein: CASSWDTDNSPLHF
CDR3 DNA: TGTGCCAGCAGCTGGGACACCGATAATTCACCCCTCCACTTT

D gene: .
J gene: TRBJ2-5
clone size: .
V gene: TRBV11-2
CDR3 protein: CASRGGETQYF
CDR3 DNA: TGTGCCAGCAGGGGGGGAGAGACCCAGTACTTC

D gene: .
J gene: TRBJ2-1
clone size: .
V gene: TRBV11-2
CDR3 protein: CASSFAGLEQFF
CDR3 DNA: TGTGCCAGCAGCTTCGCAGGGCTCGAGCAGTTCTTC

D gene: TRBD1
J gene: TRBJ2-6
clone size: .
V gene: TRBV4-3
CDR3 protein: CASSQEGTGSGANVLTF
CDR3 DNA: TGCGCCAGCAGCCAAGAGGGGACAGGCTCTGGGGCCAACGTCCTGACTTTC

D gene: TRBD2
J gene: TRBJ2-3
clone size: .
V gene: TRBV7-9
CDR3 protein: CASSFSERGDVATQYF
CDR3 DNA: TGTGCCAGCAGCTTCTCTGAACGGGGGGACGTCGCTACGCAGTATTTT

D gene: .
J gene: TRBJ1-2
clone size: .
V gene: TRBV4-1
CDR3 protein: CASSQNPSGQQSGYTF
CDR3 DNA: TGCGCCAGCAGCCAAAACCCCTCAGGGCAGCAATCTGGCTACACCTTC

D gene: .
J gene: TRBJ2-7
clone size: .
V gene: TRBV2
CDR3 protein: CASSEGTPHSYEQYF
CDR3 DNA: TGTGCCAGCAGTGAAGGGACACCACACTCCTACGAGCAGTACTTC

D gene: .
J gene: TRBJ1-2
clone size: .
V gene: TRBV7-9
CDR3 protein: CASSPAQGYGYTF
CDR3 DNA: TGTGCCAGCAGTCCAGCCCAGGGCTATGGCTACACCTTC

D gene: .
J gene: TRBJ1-1
clone size: .
V gene: TRBV7-2
CDR3 protein: CASSYRIQGGLAEAFF
CDR3 DNA: TGTGCCAGCAGCTATCGGATTCAGGGTGGGCTGGCTGAAGCTTTCTTT

D gene: TRBD1
J gene: TRBJ2-7
clone size: .
V gene: TRBV18
CDR3 protein: CASSPGTVRDEQYF
CDR3 DNA: TGTGCCAGCTCACCAGGGACAGTTAGGGACGAGCAGTACTTC

D gene: TRBD2
J gene: TRBJ2-2
clone size: .
V gene: TRBV7-2
CDR3 protein: CASSLGPGLVGGELFF
CDR3 DNA: TGTGCCAGCAGCTTAGGACCGGGACTAGTAGGCGGGGAGCTGTTTTTT

D gene: TRBD1
J gene: TRBJ2-5
clone size: once
V gene: TRBV7-3
CDR3 protein: CASSTTGDIQETQYF
CDR3 DNA: TGTGCCAGCAGTACGACAGGGGATATACAAGAGACCCAGTACTTC

D gene: .
J gene: TRBJ2-1
clone size: once
V gene: TRBV15
CDR3 protein: CATSSDRRSNNEQFF
CDR3 DNA: TGTGCCACCAGCAGTGACAGGAGGTCAAACAATGAGCAGTTCTTC

D gene: .
J gene: TRBJ1-1
clone size: few
V gene: TRBV10-3
CDR3 protein: CAISERNTEAFF
CDR3 DNA: TGTGCCATCAGTGAGCGTAACACTGAAGCTTTCTTT

D gene: .
J gene: TRBJ1-1
clone size: few
V gene: TRBV6-1
CDR3 protein: CASRSHREGNTEAFF
CDR3 DNA: TGTGCCAGCAGATCCCACAGGGAAGGGAACACTGAAGCTTTCTTT

D gene: .
J gene: TRBJ1-4
clone size: .
V gene: TRBV27
CDR3 protein: CASRRGATNEKLFF
CDR3 DNA: TGTGCCTCCCGCAGGGGCGCAACTAATGAAAAACTGTTTTTT

D gene: .
J gene: TRBJ1-5
clone size: .
V gene: TRBV6-6
CDR3 protein: CASSYSRGNQPQHF
CDR3 DNA: TGTGCCAGCAGTTACTCGAGGGGCAATCAGCCCCAGCATTTT

D gene: .
J gene: TRBJ1-2
clone size: .
V gene: TRBV19
CDR3 protein: CATPGDTFSGYTF
CDR3 DNA: TGTGCCACCCCCGGGGATACCTTTTCTGGCTACACCTTC

D gene: TRBD2
J gene: TRBJ2-1
clone size: .
V gene: TRBV5-1
CDR3 protein: CASSSGLATDEQFF
CDR3 DNA: TGCGCCAGCAGCTCGGGACTAGCGACCGATGAGCAGTTCTTC

D gene: .
J gene: TRBJ1-2
clone size: .
V gene: TRBV4-1
CDR3 protein: CASSRGAVGYTF
CDR3 DNA: TGCGCCAGCTCCCGGGGGGCGGTTGGCTACACCTTC

D gene: TRBD1
J gene: TRBJ2-3
clone size: .
V gene: TRBV14
CDR3 protein: CASSFQGAMDTQYF
CDR3 DNA: TGTGCCAGCAGTTTCCAGGGGGCAATGGATACGCAGTATTTT

D gene: TRBD1
J gene: TRBJ2-6
clone size: .
V gene: TRBV7-9
CDR3 protein: CASSQHHRTGTGANVLTF
CDR3 DNA: TGTGCCAGCAGCCAGCACCATCGGACAGGGACTGGGGCCAACGTCCTGACTTTC

D gene: TRBD1
J gene: TRBJ1-4
clone size: .
V gene: TRBV4-2
CDR3 protein: CASSPGQGHEKLFF
CDR3 DNA: TGTGCCAGCAGCCCAGGACAGGGGCATGAAAAACTGTTTTTT

D gene: .
J gene: TRBJ1-1
clone size: .
V gene: TRBV25-1
CDR3 protein: CASTWGPEAFF
CDR3 DNA: TGTGCCAGCACGTGGGGGCCTGAAGCTTTCTTT

D gene: .
J gene: TRBJ2-1
clone size: .
V gene: TRBV13
CDR3 protein: CASSTLTKRNEQFF
CDR3 DNA: TGTGCCAGCAGCACTCTGACTAAGCGGAATGAGCAGTTCTTC

D gene: .
J gene: TRBJ1-4
clone size: few
V gene: TRBV28
CDR3 protein: CASSWGGSNEKLFF
CDR3 DNA: TGTGCCAGCAGTTGGGGGGGAAGTAATGAAAAACTGTTTTTT

D gene: .
J gene: TRBJ1-2
clone size: .
V gene: TRBV19
CDR3 protein: CATSQQGYPYGYTF
CDR3 DNA: TGTGCCACTAGTCAGCAGGGTTATCCCTATGGCTACACCTTC

D gene: TRBD1
J gene: TRBJ2-7
clone size: .
V gene: TRBV7-9
CDR3 protein: CASSSPGTGYEQYF
CDR3 DNA: TGTGCCAGCAGCTCTCCCGGGACAGGCTACGAGCAGTACTTC

D gene: TRBD1
J gene: TRBJ1-6
clone size: once
V gene: TRBV11-3
CDR3 protein: CASSFGTDNSPLHF
CDR3 DNA: TGTGCCAGCAGCTTTGGGACAGATAATTCACCCCTCCACTTT

D gene: .
J gene: TRBJ1-6
clone size: .
V gene: TRBV10-3
CDR3 protein: CAISDPGRGDSPLHF
CDR3 DNA: TGTGCCATCAGTGACCCTGGGCGGGGGGATTCACCCCTCCACTTT

D gene: .
J gene: TRBJ1-2
clone size: .
V gene: TRBV27
CDR3 protein: CASSLRQGYGYTF
CDR3 DNA: TGTGCCAGCAGTTTGAGGCAGGGGTATGGCTACACCTTC

D gene: TRBD1
J gene: TRBJ1-1
clone size: .
V gene: TRBV11-3
CDR3 protein: CASSFSGGNTEAFF
CDR3 DNA: TGTGCCAGCAGCTTTTCAGGGGGGAACACTGAAGCTTTCTTT

D gene: .
J gene: TRBJ1-3
clone size: .
V gene: TRBV5-1
CDR3 protein: CASSLVGGRGDTIYF
CDR3 DNA: TGCGCCAGCAGCTTGGTAGGGGGTCGAGGGGACACCATATATTTT

D gene: .
J gene: TRBJ1-5
clone size: few
V gene: TRBV28
CDR3 protein: CASSGQNSNQPQHF
CDR3 DNA: TGTGCCAGCAGCGGACAAAATAGCAATCAGCCCCAGCATTTT

D gene: .
J gene: TRBJ2-3
clone size: .
V gene: TRBV6-5
CDR3 protein: CASSYYQGGGTQYF
CDR3 DNA: TGTGCCAGCAGTTATTACCAGGGTGGCGGTACGCAGTATTTT

D gene: TRBD2
J gene: TRBJ2-7
clone size: .
V gene: TRBV5-4
CDR3 protein: CASSSRLAGSYEQYF
CDR3 DNA: TGTGCCAGCAGCTCCCGACTAGCGGGGTCCTACGAGCAGTACTTC

D gene: TRBD1
J gene: TRBJ1-1
clone size: .
V gene: TRBV2
CDR3 protein: CASSSEQGGGTGNTEAFF
CDR3 DNA: TGTGCCAGCAGCAGTGAGCAGGGGGGTGGCACGGGGAACACTGAAGCTTTCTTT

D gene: .
J gene: TRBJ2-1
clone size: .
V gene: TRBV7-9
CDR3 protein: CASSSIEKGNEQFF
CDR3 DNA: TGTGCCAGCAGCTCAATCGAGAAGGGGAATGAGCAGTTCTTC

D gene: TRBD2
J gene: TRBJ2-3
clone size: many
V gene: TRBV9
CDR3 protein: CASSGGGPTDTQYF
CDR3 DNA: TGTGCCAGCAGCGGGGGGGGACCCACAGATACGCAGTATTTT

D gene: TRBD1
J gene: TRBJ2-7
clone size: .
V gene: TRBV19
CDR3 protein: CASSIDLGTEYEQYF
CDR3 DNA: TGTGCCAGTAGTATAGACCTCGGGACAGAATACGAGCAGTACTTC

D gene: .
J gene: TRBJ1-4
clone size: few
V gene: TRBV4-1
CDR3 protein: CASSQDAKTVRGSEKLFF
CDR3 DNA: TGCGCCAGCAGCCAAGATGCGAAGACAGTAAGGGGAAGTGAAAAACTGTTTTTT

D gene: .
J gene: TRBJ2-1
clone size: .
V gene: TRBV30
CDR3 protein: CASAPEGAREQFF
CDR3 DNA: TGTGCCTCCGCGCCGGAGGGAGCTCGGGAGCAGTTCTTC

D gene: .
J gene: TRBJ1-6
clone size: .
V gene: TRBV9
CDR3 protein: CASSVSPDRSNSPLHF
CDR3 DNA: TGTGCCAGCAGCGTAAGCCCCGACAGGTCTAATTCACCCCTCCACTTT